This T cell receptor (beta chain) was sequenced during a study of radiotherapy plus CTLA-4 blockade in lung cancer. The wider study: Objective responses emerged in about 20% of patients, and around 31% attained disease control. Study results and limitations: Radiotherapy with ipilimumab was followed by blood expansion of tumor-derived clones. Reported findings show early blood T cell clone dynamics, with interferon-beta, best predicted response.

This clone was observed a single time. Its antigen is not identified. Measured with immunoSEQ multiplex PCR; TCRdb has only the in-frame clones, and not every one. The data show over 60,000 clones, roughly 86% seen once. CTLA-4 blockade with ipilimumab, together with focal radiation, was given to patients with chemo-refractory metastatic non-small-cell lung cancer. The germline gives CDR1 MNHEY, CDR2 SMNVEV (reference sequence). Trimming removed 6 bases from V and 5 bases from J; junction bases left unmatched: 4. This CDR3 region has 13 residues. The material sequenced was peripheral blood, taken from a patient treated with radiotherapy plus ipilimumab. The sequence was collected from a human donor with non-small cell lung cancer who had stable disease on radiotherapy plus ipilimumab. The V call is TRBV27, the J call TRBJ1-2; 9 nucleotides align to TRBD1. The CDR3 sequence is CASRQGAGYGYTF. As DNA, the CDR3 is TGTGCCAGCAGACAGGGGGCAGGGTATGGCTACACCTTC.